A single sample is the source of the 4 T cell receptor beta chains below, sequenced in a study of human T cells and chemical hapten exposure. As for time point: patch test 1, 2 weeks after DPC sensitization. Treatment reported: therapeutic diphenylcyclopropenone sensitization with weekly scalp DPC. TCRdb processed the RACE reads anew with MiXCR; each CDR3 protein has one entry. The table lists about 360,000 distinct CDR3 sequences, 4.8% of them singletons. Here the sequenced sample was whole blood, taken in connection with sensitization to the hapten diphenylcyclopropenone (DPC). The receptors were gathered from a woman in her forties or fifties with alopecia areata. Some clones in this sample may be carry-over from other donors' samples.

This chain links TRBV12-3 or TRBV12-4 with TRBJ1-3; 11 bases align to TRBD1. The CDR3 contains 15 residues. J lost 4 bases, V lost 5 bases, and 4 bases had no gene match. CDR3 bases: TGTGCCAGCAGTCCGGACAGGGGGCTAGGAAACACCATATATTTT. Translating it yields CASSPDRGLGNTIYF.

This clonotype was seen repeatedly, ten times or more. The V call is TRBV10-2, the J call TRBJ1-5; D not resolved. The CDR3 extends over 14 amino acids. CDR1 WSHSY and CDR2 SAAADI come from the germline V gene. Trimming pared 0 bases from V and 5 bases from J, leaving 8 bases between. The CDR3 nucleotides are TGCGCCAGCAGTGAGTCTCAAGTTGATCAGCCCCAGCATTTT. It is translated as CASSESQVDQPQHF.

The sample holds many counts of this clonotype. The chain uses TRBV5-1 and TRBJ1-3, with D unresolved. The CDR3 runs to 14 residues. CDR1 and CDR2 (germline): SGHRS, YFSETQ. V was clipped by 4 bases and J by 12 bases, with 20 bases between them. The CDR3 nucleotides read TGCGCCAGCAGCCGTGCCGGGCCAACCTCCGTCATATATTTT. This codes for CASSRAGPTSVIYF.

In this sample, this clonotype turned up many times. This chain joins TRBV28 and TRBJ2-1, with a possible D match to TRBD2 (6 bases). Germline V gene lookup returns CDR1 MDHEN and CDR2 SYDVKM. The CDR3 covers 19 residues. The V gene lost 3 bases and the J gene lost 7 bases, with 28 bases spanning the gap. DNA for the CDR3: TGTGCCAGCAGTTTCTCCCTAATTAACACTAGCCCAAGAAGAAATGAGCAGTTCTTC. This translates into CASSFSLINTSPRRNEQFF.